Given below is one TCR beta chain in context. Its antigen is unknown. The donors were members of the validation cohort, which comprised about 130 subjects and was separate from the first cohort of 670 or so subjects. Assay: immunoSEQ multiplex PCR; the TCRdb copy retains only in-frame clones and omits some. The sample consists of roughly 150,000 clones, around 85% of them appearing once. This sample was taken from a study of cytomegalovirus exposure and HLA in healthy donors. Whole-study findings and limits: The dataset shows that most TCR sequences were rare, while some public TCRs occurred in many donors. TCR beta chains numbering some 160 were designated cytomegalovirus-associated. In a later analysis, first-cohort TCR clusters were found to tend to co-occur in the 130 or so validation repertoires.

Per germline, CDR1 LNHDA and CDR2 SQIVND (reference sequence). The CDR3 is 15 residues long. Trimming cost V 5 bases and J 8 bases; bases outside gene matches: 12. This receptor was obtained from a woman younger than 45 in good health and CMV-seronegative. The sequencing sample was made of PBMCs. The V and J genes are TRBV19 and TRBJ2-1; 7 positions agree with TRBD2. DNA of the CDR3: TGTGCCAGTAGTTTGCGGGGGAGCAGTTGGGATGAGCAGTTCTTC. It codes for CASSLRGSSWDEQFF.